The 15 T cell receptor beta chains below all came from one sample that was sequenced in a study of post-analysis software for immune sequencing data. Findings and caveats of the study: When patients were compared with controls, a handful of TRBV segments were more frequent, TRBV5-6, TRBV5-1 and TRBV20-1 among them.

No antigen is known for these receptors. Incorporated into the TCR beta cDNA libraries were unique molecular identifiers, which served to reduce PCR and sequencing biases. TCRdb passed the PCR reads through MiXCR, listing each CDR3 protein once. The table has hundreds of thousands of distinct CDR3 sequences, roughly 30% seen once. Sequenced material: blood. The receptors originated from a girl aged 10 to 17 with multiple sclerosis.

A word on this clonotype: One end of the junction is discordant with germline, which a read error may explain. The chain has TRBV29-1 and TRBJ1-2; D is perhaps TRBD1 (6 bases). The CDR3 consists of 12 residues. Germline CDR1 and CDR2: SQVTM and ANQGSEA. This CDR3 is CSAHQGPYSYTF. The CDR3 region has the DNA TGCAGCGCCCATCAGGGGCCCTATAGCTACACCTTC.

In the case of this clonotype: The junction and the germline gene differ at one end; a read error may be behind it. The rearrangement uses TRBV20-1 and TRBJ1-2; D possibly corresponds to TRBD1 (6 bases). CDR1 and CDR2 from the germline V gene are DFQATT and SNEGSKA (reference sequence). This CDR3 is built from 11 residues. CDR3 bases: TGCAGTGCTGAACAGGGCTTTGGCTCCACCTTC. Translation: CSAEQGFGSTF.

This clonotype was counted between two and nine times. The chain links TRBV12-3 or TRBV12-4 to TRBJ2-1; TRBD2 matches 11 bases. With 7 bases clipped from V and 3 bases from J, the junction kept 11 bases outside the gene matches. CDR3 length equals 17 residues. This CDR3 is CASTHDRTSGRYNEQFF. CDR3 nucleotide sequence: TGTGCCAGCACCCACGATAGGACTAGCGGGCGCTACAATGAGCAGTTCTTC.

This sequence joins TRBV28 and TRBJ2-5; D might be TRBD1 (5 bases). V lost 6 bases and J lost 6, with 17 bases in between. The germline gives CDR1 MDHEN, CDR2 SYDVKM. The CDR3 consists of 14 residues. CDR3 DNA sequence: TGTGCCAGCAGCAGGGAATGGGTTGGGAAGACCCAGTACTTC. Protein sequence: CASSREWVGKTQYF.

DNA of the CDR3: TGTGCCAGCAGACAGCCGGGACCAAGCAATCAGCCCCAGCATTTT. It yields the protein CASRQPGPSNQPQHF. V gene TRBV6-5 combines with J gene TRBJ1-5, with D maybe TRBD1 (5 bases). With 6 bases removed from V and 1 base from J, the gap between germline ends came to 13 bases. Per the germline V gene, CDR1 is MNHEY and CDR2 is SVGAGI. The CDR3 totals 15 residues.

This clonotype has a count of ten or more. V is TRBV6-5 and J is TRBJ2-3; TRBD1 matches 10 bases. Germline V lookup: CDR1 MNHEY, CDR2 SVGAGI. The CDR3 extends over 14 amino acids. Trimming at V came to 6 bases and at J to 2 bases, leaving 2 bases not matched to a gene. The CDR3 loop is CASRRQGATDTQYF. The DNA for the CDR3 is TGTGCCAGCAGAAGACAGGGGGCCACAGATACGCAGTATTTT.

This clonotype was observed a few times. The genes are TRBV20-1 and TRBJ2-1; TRBD2 is a possible D gene (5 bases). Germline CDR1 and CDR2: DFQATT and SNEGSKA (reference sequence). This CDR3 is 15 amino acids long. V lost 0 bases and J lost 2, with 11 bases in between. CDR3 residues: CSARDSGAPYNEQFF. The CDR3 nucleotides read TGCAGTGCTAGAGACAGCGGAGCTCCCTACAATGAGCAGTTCTTC.

This clonotype was recorded at least ten times. This chain uses TRBV25-1 with TRBJ2-3; D is undetermined. CDR1 MGHDK and CDR2 SYGVNS come from the germline V gene. V gave up 0 bases and J gave up 4 bases, with 5 bases separating them. The CDR3 totals 13 residues. CDR3 sequence reads: CASSEYTADTQYF. The CDR3 DNA follows: TGTGCCAGCAGTGAATATACAGCAGATACGCAGTATTTT. Combining the CDR3 with reference TRBV25-1 and TRBJ2-3 gives the whole variable domain EADIYQTPRYLVIGTGKKITLECSQTMGHDKMYWYQQDPGMELHLIHYSYGVNSTEKGDLSSESTVSRIRTEHFPLTLESARPSHTSQYLCASSEYTADTQYFGPGTRLTVL.

This clonotype came up a few times. The chain employs TRBV20-1 and TRBJ2-1; 10 bases are a match to TRBD2. Germline CDR1 is DFQATT and CDR2 is SNEGSKA (reference sequence). With 5 bases clipped from V and 4 bases from J, the junction kept 5 bases outside the gene matches. CDR3 size: 14 residues. The CDR3 spells CSARTSGNYNEQFF. The CDR3, as DNA: TGCAGTGCTCGGACTAGCGGAAATTACAATGAGCAGTTCTTC.

J is TRBJ1-4 and V is TRBV28; tentatively, D is TRBD1 (5 bases). The V end was cut by 3 bases, the J end by 5 bases, with 13 bases between. Germline-derived CDR1 and CDR2 are MDHEN and SYDVKM. This CDR3 comprises 15 residues. Written as DNA, the CDR3 is TGTGCCAGCAGTTTCTCCGGGACGGGGAATGAAAAACTGTTTTTT. Protein: CASSFSGTGNEKLFF. The whole variable domain, remainder taken from reference TRBV28 and TRBJ1-4, is DVKVTQSSRYLVKRTGEKVFLECVQDMDHENMFWYRQDPGLGLRLIYFSYDVKMKEKGDIPEGYSVSREKKERFSLILESASTNQTSMYLCASSFSGTGNEKLFFGSGTQLSVL.

J is TRBJ2-3 and V is TRBV7-2, with D unclear. The V and J ends lost 3 bases and 2 bases respectively, with 12 bases between them. The length of the CDR3 is 15 residues. The germline gives CDR1 SGHTA, CDR2 FQGNSA. The CDR3 region has the DNA TGTGCCAGCAGCTTGGGGTGGGTCTACACAGATACGCAGTATTTT. Amino acid sequence: CASSLGWVYTDTQYF.

This clonotype has just a few counts. CDR3 sequence (DNA): TGTGCCAGCAGCTTATCTGTTCGGCGGGACGGATCCTACGAGCAGTACTTC. This encodes CASSLSVRRDGSYEQYF. The rearrangement joins TRBV7-2 to TRBJ2-7; TRBD2 is a possible D gene (6 bases). V was shortened by 2 bases and J by 1 base, with 18 bases between the two germline ends. The germline gives CDR1 SGHTA, CDR2 FQGNSA. The CDR3 spans 17 residues.

There are a few counts of this clonotype. This sequence joins TRBV12-3 or TRBV12-4 and TRBJ1-5, with D perhaps TRBD1 (5 bases). The CDR3 contains 18 residues. Trimming removed 8 bases from V and 1 base from J, with 24 bases in between. CDR3 amino acids: CASPPQKGRGASNQPQHF. The CDR3 DNA reads TGTGCCAGCCCACCCCAGAAGGGGCGAGGGGCAAGCAATCAGCCCCAGCATTTT.

The chain uses TRBV6-6 and TRBJ2-6, with no clear D. V lost 0 bases to trimming and J lost 3 bases, with 9 bases between them. This CDR3 has 16 residues. CDR1 and CDR2 (germline): MNHNY, SVGAGI (reference sequence). CDR3 in amino acids: CASSYSGFGGANVLTF. CDR3 DNA: TGTGCCAGCAGTTACTCGGGTTTTGGTGGGGCCAACGTCCTGACTTTC.

The chain uses TRBV5-1 and TRBJ2-7; 12 positions match TRBD1. The germline V gene has CDR1 SGHRS and CDR2 YFSETQ. This CDR3 region has 16 residues. V dropped 2 bases and J dropped 7; count of bases not matched to a gene: 10. CDR3 DNA: TGCGCCAGCAGCTTTCTTGGGACAGGGGGCTTCAATGAGCAGTACTTC. It encodes CASSFLGTGGFNEQYF. Using reference TRBV5-1 and TRBJ2-7 for the parts outside the CDR3, the full variable domain is KAGVTQTPRYLIKTRGQQVTLSCSPISGHRSVSWYQQTPGQGLQFLFEYFSETQRNKGNFPGRFSGRQFSNSRSEMNVSTLELGDSALYLCASSFLGTGGFNEQYFGPGTRLTVT.